The sequence of this T cell receptor (beta chain) was determined in a study of graft-versus-host responses after intestinal transplantation (dated by TCRdb to the early 2020s). Notes on the research overall: Recipients received multivisceral, liver-intestinal, or isolated intestinal transplants. Samples from a few later patients were sequenced in-house on an Illumina MiSeq with MiXCR processing rather than by the commercial service. Anti-thymocyte globulin induction was given to all recipients, followed by maintenance tacrolimus and steroids for 3 to 4 years. To identify alloreactive clones, pre-transplant mixed lymphocyte reaction products were sequenced and then compared with unstimulated pre-transplant donor and recipient T cells. Bulk TCR-beta CDR3 sequencing was used to track graft-versus-host and host-versus-graft alloreactive T cell clones in the graft, circulation and bone marrow after intestinal transplantation. Of the roughly 24 intestinal transplant recipients enrolled in the cohort, one of whom was a retransplant, a few patients without pretransplant specimens were excluded. Donor T cell macrochimerism was defined as a peak of at least 4% donor T cells among recipient peripheral blood mononuclear cells.

This sample's time point label indicates: cells obtained before transplantation from donor or recipient. CD3+CD4+ and CD3+CD8+ populations were FACS-sorted from unstimulated pre-transplant donor and recipient cells taken from spleen or lymph nodes. V loses 1 base of germline sequence and J loses 2 bases, and the interval between the two ends is 8 bases. From the germline V gene, CDR1 is LGHNA and CDR2 is YSLEER. The CDR3 has 14 amino acids, counting the end cysteine and phenylalanine. Left in the record is the CDR3 DNA by itself, 42 bases read in frame from the first base. The full study reports these points: Patients with donor T cell macrochimerism had high GvH to HvG T cell clonal ratios in their allografts. Peak levels of circulating GvH clones were associated with declines in HvG clones early after transplant. GvH clones were detected in recipient bone marrow, and some of these GvH clones were observed earlier in ileal mucosa or blood, consistent with an intestinal mucosal origin. Conclusions were limited by the relatively low number and heterogeneity of intestinal transplant patients.

Regarding this clone: Its specific antigen is unknown. Base qualities are not recorded, but no much larger clone differs from it by a single base.

The protocol used for the library was the immunoSEQ multiplex PCR assay. In most patients, genomic DNA was isolated using the Qiagen DNeasy Blood and Tissue Kit and sent frozen to Adaptive Biotechnologies for TCR sequencing. High-throughput TCR-beta CDR3 sequencing of genomic DNA from most patients was performed by Adaptive Biotechnologies. In the source study's methods: TCR sequencing data were retrieved from Adaptive's ImmunoSEQ software for some 17 patients, whereas three other patients were processed with MiXCR and VDJtools. To correct CD4 versus CD8 sorting errors, sequences present in both subsets at a frequency ratio below 5:1 were removed. CDR3 nucleotide sequences shared by donor and recipient were removed because the origin of these sequences could not be assigned. To count as alloreactive, a clone needed at least 2-fold expansion over unstimulated cells and a minimum CFSE-low frequency of 0.002% (template counts) or 0.001% (read counts). Clones detected in sequenced pre-transplant spleen, lymph node, or MLR CFSE-low populations of the donor or recipient were defined as mappable. Cumulative frequency of alloreactive clones was calculated as a percentage of all sequences weighted by copy number. The table comes from immuneACCESS by way of TCRdb, which keeps in-frame sequences with V and J called. Part of the clones is missing from these tables; in studies checked, under half for an unresolved V gene and the rest for unknown reasons. The V and J calls and clone size are taken from that table; D and trimming were inferred from the DNA. The sample records some 110,000 clones, 90% of which are singletons. The top ten clonotypes cover about 0.18% of the sample.

This receptor was taken from a human donor who received an intestinal transplant. Material: unstimulated CD4+ T cells sorted from spleen or lymph node cells, obtained before intestinal transplant. This chain is built from TRBV4-3 and TRBJ2-5; possibly the D gene is TRBD1, per 5 matching bases. For the CDR3, the sequence is CASSQVSGQETQYF. The DNA reads as follows: TGCGCCAGCAGCCAAGTTTCAGGGCAAGAGACCCAGTACTTC.